This T cell receptor beta chain was recovered during a study of control samples from healthy donors and cancer patients. Germline V CDR1 and CDR2: MNHEY, SMNVEV (reference sequence). The CDR3 contains 17 residues. Trimming shortened V by 1 base and J by 0 bases, and 16 bases separated the two germline ends. The data were produced by immunoSEQ multiplex PCR, yet TCRdb's version contains in-frame clones alone and is incomplete. This table holds about 160,000 clones, about 90% found once. The chain is built from TRBV27 and TRBJ2-7; tentatively, D is TRBD1 or TRBD2 (5 bases each). This sequence was found in a man aged 25 to 40 in good health. The sequencing input was blood. CDR3 coding DNA: TGTGCCAGCAGTTTATACGCCCCACGGGACGCCTCCTACGAGCAGTACTTC. Its protein is CASSLYAPRDASYEQYF.